Listed here is a single T cell receptor beta chain. Its antigen is not known. The data stem from a study of beta chain features in type 1 diabetes. Study-level points and caveats: VDJ junctions in type 1 diabetes patients carried more deletions and fewer insertions. Cells expressing TCR highly could be over-represented by cDNA sequencing. The study found moderately but significantly shorter TCRB CDR3s in all four CD4+ subsets of Type 1 diabetes patients.

Germline CDR1 and CDR2: LGHNA and YSLEER. After removal of 1 base from V and 6 bases from J, the junction contained 6 bases not matched to a gene. The CDR3 sequence is 16 residues long. Every isolated RNA sample was fully reverse transcribed, so sequencing captured expressed TCRB transcripts. Measured with immunoSEQ multiplex PCR; TCRdb has only the in-frame clones, and not every one. The sample has a few hundred thousand clones, around 10% seen once. The genes are TRBV4-3 and TRBJ2-1; 10 nucleotides match TRBD2. The sample comprised central memory CD4+ T cells from blood. This TCR derives from a man aged 30-40 years with type 1 diabetes. DNA for the CDR3: TGCGCCAGCAGCCAAGTGGCTAGCGGGAGTGTCAATGAGCAGTTCTTC. Its protein product is CASSQVASGSVNEQFF.